These T cell receptor beta chains were read from a single sample in a study of breast tumors, draining lymph nodes, adjacent tissues. TCRdb itself ran the multiplex PCR reads through MiXCR, one entry per CDR3 protein. Of some 120,000 distinct CDR3 sequences in the sample, 15% to 20% were seen once. Sequencing was performed on axillary lymph node tissue. The receptors were gathered from a female donor with breast cancer. Some clones in this sample may be carry-over from other donors' samples. The CDR3 runs from the conserved cysteine through the conserved F or W. A D gene is named only where the DNA matches it firmly. Some rows have no size entry. The others give once, few or many, or a class for an expanded clone.

clone_size: .; j_call: TRBJ2-2; d_call: TRBD1; v_call: TRBV5-1; cdr3_length: 16; cdr3_aa: CASNQGQGASIGELVF; cdr3_nt: TGCGCCAGCAACCAGGGACAGGGGGCTTCTATCGGGGAGCTGGTTTTT
clone_size: many; j_call: TRBJ2-3; d_call: TRBD2; v_call: TRBV20-1; cdr3_length: 14; cdr3_aa: CSASERGAADTQYF; cdr3_nt: TGCAGTGCTAGCGAGCGGGGGGCGGCCGATACGCAGTATTTT
clone_size: many; j_call: TRBJ2-1; d_call: .; v_call: TRBV19; cdr3_length: 16; cdr3_aa: CASTKTGQGGGNEQFF; cdr3_nt: TGTGCCAGTACGAAGACAGGGCAAGGGGGGGGCAATGAGCAGTTCTTC
clone_size: many; j_call: TRBJ2-3; d_call: .; v_call: TRBV20-1; cdr3_length: 14; cdr3_aa: CSEDSRTSTDTQYF; cdr3_nt: TGCAGTGAAGACAGCCGGACCAGCACAGATACGCAGTATTTT
clone_size: .; j_call: TRBJ2-2; d_call: TRBD2; v_call: TRBV6-5; cdr3_length: 14; cdr3_aa: CASKTSGRAGELFF; cdr3_nt: TGTGCCAGCAAAACTAGCGGGAGAGCCGGGGAGCTGTTTTTT
clone_size: .; j_call: TRBJ1-5; d_call: .; v_call: TRBV9; cdr3_length: 16; cdr3_aa: CASSVASSGGADTQHF; cdr3_nt: TGTGCCAGCAGCGTAGCTTCTAGCGGGGGGGCAGATACGCAGCATTTT
clone_size: many; j_call: TRBJ2-3; d_call: TRBD2; v_call: TRBV24-1; cdr3_length: 16; cdr3_aa: CATSDPSGDSTDTQYF; cdr3_nt: TGTGCCACCAGTGATCCTAGCGGGGATAGCACAGATACGCAGTATTTT
clone_size: .; j_call: TRBJ1-4; d_call: TRBD1; v_call: TRBV30; cdr3_length: 15; cdr3_aa: CAWSRTGTGDEKLFF; cdr3_nt: TGTGCCTGGAGCCGTACCGGGACAGGGGACGAAAAACTGTTTTTT
clone_size: .; j_call: TRBJ2-1; d_call: TRBD2; v_call: TRBV20-1; cdr3_length: 17; cdr3_aa: CSAGPTSGGASPNEQFF; cdr3_nt: TGCAGTGCTGGCCCGACTAGCGGGGGGGCCTCTCCCAATGAGCAGTTCTTC
clone_size: many; j_call: TRBJ2-7; d_call: .; v_call: TRBV7-9; cdr3_length: 13; cdr3_aa: CASSLMPVYEQYF; cdr3_nt: TGTGCCAGCAGCTTAATGCCGGTCTACGAGCAGTACTTC
clone_size: many; j_call: TRBJ2-7; d_call: TRBD1; v_call: TRBV6-6; cdr3_length: 15; cdr3_aa: CASKPGTGGSYEQYF; cdr3_nt: TGTGCCAGCAAACCAGGGACAGGGGGCTCCTACGAGCAGTACTTC
clone_size: .; j_call: TRBJ2-7; d_call: TRBD1; v_call: TRBV28; cdr3_length: 13; cdr3_aa: CASSDRGRYEQYF; cdr3_nt: TGTGCCAGCAGCGACAGGGGGCGGTACGAGCAGTACTTC
clone_size: many; j_call: TRBJ2-1; d_call: .; v_call: TRBV6-6; cdr3_length: 14; cdr3_aa: CASSSSPRPDEQFF; cdr3_nt: TGTGCCAGCAGTTCTAGCCCCCGCCCCGATGAGCAGTTCTTC
clone_size: few; j_call: TRBJ1-1; d_call: .; v_call: TRBV20-1; cdr3_length: 12; cdr3_aa: CSAKQGNTEAFF; cdr3_nt: TGCAGTGCTAAACAGGGAAACACTGAAGCTTTCTTT
clone_size: few; j_call: TRBJ2-1; d_call: .; v_call: TRBV30; cdr3_length: 13; cdr3_aa: CAATGTTSDEQFF; cdr3_nt: TGTGCCGCAACCGGGACCACGAGCGATGAGCAGTTCTTC
clone_size: many; j_call: TRBJ1-3; d_call: .; v_call: TRBV5-4; cdr3_length: 15; cdr3_aa: CASSSTGTSGNTIYF; cdr3_nt: TGTGCCAGCAGTTCTACAGGGACCTCTGGAAACACCATATATTTT
clone_size: few; j_call: TRBJ2-2; d_call: TRBD2; v_call: TRBV5-1; cdr3_length: 19; cdr3_aa: CASSSLPGLAGTNTGELFF; cdr3_nt: TGCGCCAGCAGCTCACTCCCGGGACTAGCGGGAACGAACACCGGGGAGCTGTTTTTT
clone_size: many; j_call: TRBJ1-2; d_call: TRBD1; v_call: TRBV24-1; cdr3_length: 14; cdr3_aa: CATSERTGAYGYTF; cdr3_nt: TGTGCCACCAGTGAACGGACAGGGGCCTATGGCTACACCTTC
clone_size: few; j_call: TRBJ2-1; d_call: .; v_call: TRBV20-1; cdr3_length: 13; cdr3_aa: CSARDGSGNEQFF; cdr3_nt: TGCAGTGCTAGAGATGGGAGCGGTAATGAGCAGTTCTTC
clone_size: .; j_call: TRBJ2-1; d_call: TRBD2; v_call: TRBV6-5; cdr3_length: 17; cdr3_aa: CASSTNERGGLYNEQFF; cdr3_nt: TGTGCCAGCAGTACCAACGAGCGGGGGGGCCTCTACAATGAGCAGTTCTTC
clone_size: many; j_call: TRBJ2-3; d_call: .; v_call: TRBV20-1; cdr3_length: 13; cdr3_aa: CSAPKEGKDTQYF; cdr3_nt: TGCAGTGCACCGAAAGAGGGTAAAGATACGCAGTATTTT
clone_size: many; j_call: TRBJ1-2; d_call: .; v_call: TRBV6-1; cdr3_length: 15; cdr3_aa: CASNEGAGSLYGYTF; cdr3_nt: TGTGCCAGCAATGAAGGGGCAGGCTCCCTCTATGGCTACACCTTC
clone_size: many; j_call: TRBJ1-3; d_call: .; v_call: TRBV19; cdr3_length: 13; cdr3_aa: CAATGEHGNTIYF; cdr3_nt: TGTGCGGCCACAGGTGAACATGGAAACACCATATATTTT
clone_size: many; j_call: TRBJ2-1; d_call: .; v_call: TRBV7-2; cdr3_length: 15; cdr3_aa: CASSHSTSSYNEQFF; cdr3_nt: TGTGCCAGCAGCCACAGCACAAGCTCCTACAATGAGCAGTTCTTC
clone_size: .; j_call: TRBJ2-3; d_call: TRBD1; v_call: TRBV6-1; cdr3_length: 16; cdr3_aa: CASIYGQGAGTDTQYF; cdr3_nt: TGTGCCAGCATCTACGGACAGGGGGCTGGTACAGATACGCAGTATTTT
clone_size: few; j_call: TRBJ1-3; d_call: .; v_call: TRBV28; cdr3_length: 17; cdr3_aa: CASSSLAIQSSGNTIYF; cdr3_nt: TGTGCCAGCAGTTCACTCGCCATACAGAGCTCTGGAAACACCATATATTTT
clone_size: few; j_call: TRBJ2-4; d_call: TRBD1; v_call: TRBV24-1; cdr3_length: 16; cdr3_aa: CATAEGQGLSKNIQYF; cdr3_nt: TGTGCCACCGCGGAGGGACAGGGGTTATCCAAAAACATTCAGTACTTC
clone_size: .; j_call: TRBJ1-5; d_call: .; v_call: TRBV30; cdr3_length: 13; cdr3_aa: CAWRGDSNQPQHF; cdr3_nt: TGTGCCTGGCGGGGCGACAGCAATCAGCCCCAGCATTTT
clone_size: once; j_call: TRBJ2-3; d_call: .; v_call: TRBV19; cdr3_length: 15; cdr3_aa: CASSEHIRPPDTQYF; cdr3_nt: TGTGCCAGCTCCGAACACATTCGACCCCCAGATACGCAGTATTTT
clone_size: many; j_call: TRBJ2-1; d_call: TRBD2; v_call: TRBV29-1; cdr3_length: 16; cdr3_aa: CSVARLWREDDNEQFF; cdr3_nt: TGCAGCGTTGCCCGACTTTGGCGGGAGGACGACAATGAGCAGTTCTTC
clone_size: .; j_call: TRBJ2-7; d_call: TRBD1; v_call: TRBV5-4; cdr3_length: 14; cdr3_aa: CARSLRQGSYEQYF; cdr3_nt: TGTGCCCGCAGCTTGCGACAGGGTTCCTACGAGCAGTACTTC
clone_size: many; j_call: TRBJ2-1; d_call: TRBD2; v_call: TRBV7-3; cdr3_length: 14; cdr3_aa: CASSLLSGVNEQFF; cdr3_nt: TGTGCCAGCAGCTTACTTAGCGGGGTCAATGAGCAGTTCTTC
clone_size: .; j_call: TRBJ2-3; d_call: .; v_call: TRBV28; cdr3_length: 14; cdr3_aa: CASRETVSTDTQYF; cdr3_nt: TGTGCCAGCAGGGAGACCGTTAGCACAGATACGCAGTATTTT
clone_size: once; j_call: TRBJ1-1; d_call: .; v_call: TRBV6-5; cdr3_length: 14; cdr3_aa: CASSPMDTNLEAFF; cdr3_nt: TGTGCCAGCAGCCCTATGGACACGAACCTTGAAGCTTTCTTT
clone_size: few; j_call: TRBJ2-3; d_call: TRBD2; v_call: TRBV19; cdr3_length: 17; cdr3_aa: CASSRRGTSGVGDTQYF; cdr3_nt: TGTGCCAGTAGTAGACGTGGGACTAGCGGGGTTGGAGATACGCAGTATTTT
clone_size: many; j_call: TRBJ2-7; d_call: TRBD1; v_call: TRBV5-5; cdr3_length: 15; cdr3_aa: CASSARPGTDYEQYF; cdr3_nt: TGTGCCAGCAGCGCACGTCCCGGGACAGACTACGAGCAGTACTTC
clone_size: many; j_call: TRBJ2-3; d_call: .; v_call: TRBV6-5; cdr3_length: 11; cdr3_aa: CATSHRDTQYF; cdr3_nt: TGTGCCACCTCTCACAGGGATACGCAGTATTTT
clone_size: many; j_call: TRBJ2-3; d_call: .; v_call: TRBV5-1; cdr3_length: 16; cdr3_aa: CASSLELGELADTQYF; cdr3_nt: TGCGCCAGCAGCTTGGAACTAGGAGAACTCGCAGATACGCAGTATTTT
clone_size: many; j_call: TRBJ2-2; d_call: TRBD2; v_call: TRBV6-1; cdr3_length: 13; cdr3_aa: CASSTSVAGELFF; cdr3_nt: TGTGCCAGCAGTACTAGCGTCGCCGGGGAGCTGTTTTTT
clone_size: .; j_call: TRBJ2-2; d_call: TRBD1; v_call: TRBV6-5; cdr3_length: 17; cdr3_aa: CASRKDRGAWSTGELFF; cdr3_nt: TGTGCCAGCAGAAAGGACAGGGGCGCATGGAGCACCGGGGAGCTGTTTTTT
clone_size: many; j_call: TRBJ2-2; d_call: .; v_call: TRBV7-8; cdr3_length: 14; cdr3_aa: CASSYTLGSGELFF; cdr3_nt: TGTGCCAGCAGCTACACTCTAGGGTCCGGGGAGCTGTTTTTT
clone_size: many; j_call: TRBJ2-1; d_call: TRBD1; v_call: TRBV11-2; cdr3_length: 15; cdr3_aa: CASSVGRGGFNEQFF; cdr3_nt: TGTGCCAGCAGCGTCGGAAGAGGGGGCTTTAATGAGCAGTTCTTC
clone_size: many; j_call: TRBJ2-1; d_call: .; v_call: TRBV7-8; cdr3_length: 14; cdr3_aa: CASSPRVHPNEQFF; cdr3_nt: TGTGCCAGCAGCCCCCGTGTCCACCCCAATGAGCAGTTCTTC
clone_size: .; j_call: TRBJ2-2; d_call: .; v_call: TRBV19; cdr3_length: 14; cdr3_aa: CASAQEAWTGELSF; cdr3_nt: TGTGCCAGTGCACAGGAGGCGTGGACCGGGGAGCTGTCTTTT
clone_size: few; j_call: TRBJ2-1; d_call: TRBD1; v_call: TRBV6-2/TRBV6-3; cdr3_length: 14; cdr3_aa: CASIETGGLNEQFF; cdr3_nt: TGTGCCAGCATCGAGACAGGGGGCCTCAATGAGCAGTTCTTC
clone_size: many; j_call: TRBJ1-5; d_call: TRBD1; v_call: TRBV2; cdr3_length: 15; cdr3_aa: CASSEVSPGGQPQHF; cdr3_nt: TGTGCCAGCAGTGAAGTTTCGCCAGGGGGTCAGCCCCAGCATTTT
clone_size: many; j_call: TRBJ2-3; d_call: TRBD2; v_call: TRBV19; cdr3_length: 15; cdr3_aa: CASSNSAGITDTQYF; cdr3_nt: TGTGCCAGTAGTAATTCAGCGGGGATCACAGATACGCAGTATTTT
clone_size: many; j_call: TRBJ1-6; d_call: TRBD1; v_call: TRBV4-2; cdr3_length: 14; cdr3_aa: CASSQVTGGSPLHF; cdr3_nt: TGTGCCAGCAGCCAAGTTACAGGGGGTTCACCCCTCCACTTT
clone_size: many; j_call: TRBJ1-5; d_call: .; v_call: TRBV4-2; cdr3_length: 16; cdr3_aa: CASSQSPGNSNQPQHF; cdr3_nt: TGTGCCAGCAGCCAATCCCCGGGAAATAGCAATCAGCCCCAGCATTTT
clone_size: many; j_call: TRBJ2-1; d_call: .; v_call: TRBV15; cdr3_length: 19; cdr3_aa: CATSSGLGDPQNPYNEQFF; cdr3_nt: TGTGCCACCAGCTCGGGGCTTGGAGACCCGCAAAACCCGTACAATGAGCAGTTCTTC
clone_size: many; j_call: TRBJ2-5; d_call: .; v_call: TRBV12-3/TRBV12-4; cdr3_length: 14; cdr3_aa: CASSFRGAGETQYF; cdr3_nt: TGTGCCAGCAGTTTCCGGGGGGCGGGGGAGACCCAGTACTTC